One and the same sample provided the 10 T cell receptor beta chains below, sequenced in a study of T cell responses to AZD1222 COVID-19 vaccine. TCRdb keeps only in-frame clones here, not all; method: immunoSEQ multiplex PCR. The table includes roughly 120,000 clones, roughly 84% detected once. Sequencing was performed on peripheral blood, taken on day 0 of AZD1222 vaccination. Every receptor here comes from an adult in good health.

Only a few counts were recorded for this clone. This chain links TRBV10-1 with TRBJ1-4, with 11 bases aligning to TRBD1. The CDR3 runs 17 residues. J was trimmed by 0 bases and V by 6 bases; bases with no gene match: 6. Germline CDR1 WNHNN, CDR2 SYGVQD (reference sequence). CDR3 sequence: CASRPGQGVPTNEKLFF. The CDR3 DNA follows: TGCGCCAGCAGACCGGGACAGGGGGTCCCAACTAATGAAAAACTGTTTTTT.

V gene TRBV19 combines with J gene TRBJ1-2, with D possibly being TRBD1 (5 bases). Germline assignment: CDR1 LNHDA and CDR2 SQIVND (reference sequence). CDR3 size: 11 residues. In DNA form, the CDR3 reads TGTGCGAGCGGGGCCTTTCAGGGCTACACCTTC. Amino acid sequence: CASGAFQGYTF.

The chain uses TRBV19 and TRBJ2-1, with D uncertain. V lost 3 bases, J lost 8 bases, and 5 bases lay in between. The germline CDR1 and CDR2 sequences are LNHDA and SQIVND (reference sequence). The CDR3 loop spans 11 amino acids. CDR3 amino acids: CASSIRDEQFF. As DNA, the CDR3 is TGTGCCAGTAGTATCAGAGATGAGCAGTTCTTC.

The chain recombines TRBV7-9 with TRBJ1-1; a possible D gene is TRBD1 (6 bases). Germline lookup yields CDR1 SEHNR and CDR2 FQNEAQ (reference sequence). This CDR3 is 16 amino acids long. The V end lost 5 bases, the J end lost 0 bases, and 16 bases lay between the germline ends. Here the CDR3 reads CASSAYQGPLNTEAFF. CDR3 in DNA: TGTGCCAGCAGCGCCTATCAGGGGCCCTTGAACACTGAAGCTTTCTTT.

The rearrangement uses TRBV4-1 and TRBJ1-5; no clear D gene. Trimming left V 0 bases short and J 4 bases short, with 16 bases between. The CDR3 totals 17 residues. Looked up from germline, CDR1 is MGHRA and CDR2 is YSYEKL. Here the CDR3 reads CASSQEGLGIANQPQHF. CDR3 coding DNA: TGCGCCAGCAGCCAAGAGGGCCTAGGTATAGCTAATCAGCCCCAGCATTTT.

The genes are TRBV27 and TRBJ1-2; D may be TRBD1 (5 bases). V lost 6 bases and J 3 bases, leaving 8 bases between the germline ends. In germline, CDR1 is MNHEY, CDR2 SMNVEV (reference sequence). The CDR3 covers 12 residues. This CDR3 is CASRQADYGYTF. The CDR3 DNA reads TGTGCCAGCAGACAGGCGGACTATGGCTACACCTTC.

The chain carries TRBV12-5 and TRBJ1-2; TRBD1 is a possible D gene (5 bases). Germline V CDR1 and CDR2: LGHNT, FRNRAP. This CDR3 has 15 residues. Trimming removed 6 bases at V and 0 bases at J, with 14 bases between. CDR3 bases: TGTGCTAGTGGAAGGGGCCAGGGCTCTAACTATGGCTACACCTTC. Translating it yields CASGRGQGSNYGYTF.

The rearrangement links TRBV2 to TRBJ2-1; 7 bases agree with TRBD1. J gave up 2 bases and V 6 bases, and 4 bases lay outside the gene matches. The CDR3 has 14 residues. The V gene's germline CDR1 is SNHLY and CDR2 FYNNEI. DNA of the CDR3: TGTGCCAGCAGATCGGGACAGACCTACAATGAGCAGTTCTTC. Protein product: CASRSGQTYNEQFF.

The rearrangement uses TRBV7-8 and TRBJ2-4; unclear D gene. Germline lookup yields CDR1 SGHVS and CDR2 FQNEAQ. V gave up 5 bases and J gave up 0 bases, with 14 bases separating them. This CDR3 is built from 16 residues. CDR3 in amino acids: CASSPQRSIAKNIQYF. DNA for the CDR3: TGTGCCAGCAGCCCCCAACGTTCGATAGCCAAAAACATTCAGTACTTC.

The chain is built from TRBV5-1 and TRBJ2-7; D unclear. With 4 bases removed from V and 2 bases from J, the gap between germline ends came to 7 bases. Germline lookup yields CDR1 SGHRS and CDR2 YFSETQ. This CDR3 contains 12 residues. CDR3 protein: CASSPGTYEQYF. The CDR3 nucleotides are TGCGCCAGCAGCCCGGGTACCTACGAGCAGTACTTC.